The clone carrying this TCR beta chain was observed a handful of times. Its antigen is still unknown. Together with a sample-barcoded 5' primer, a J-beta primer mix was included in a second PCR lasting roughly 6 to 12 cycles. Each CDR3 protein is one row after TCRdb ran MiXCR on the 5' RACE reads. The data hold approximately 780,000 distinct CDR3 sequences, with roughly 24% observed a single time. V dropped 4 bases and J dropped 2; count of bases not matched to a gene: 7. Germline V gives CDR1 ENHRY, CDR2 SYGVKD. The CDR3 is 16 amino acids. The sample originates from a study of blood T cells in healthy people across ages. Healthy Russian Caucasian donors spanned ages roughly 6 to 90 years. Study observations and caveats: Significant beta diversity loss was already apparent by age roughly 43, declining roughly linearly. Because sorting was not performed, PBMCs prevented conclusive naive versus antigen-experienced comparison.

This sample was also put to use in a study of T cells of mothers and their children. That paper states: Healthy Caucasian mothers, three in number, and their six children were the donors.

The source material was blood. The source of this sequence is a boy aged 5-17 years in good health. The V and J genes are TRBV10-3 and TRBJ2-2; TRBD1 matches 7 bases. CDR3 loop: CAISATGQPNTGELFF. For the CDR3, the DNA is TGTGCCATCAGTGCCACGGGACAGCCCAACACCGGGGAGCTGTTTTTT.